The clone carrying this T cell receptor (beta chain) was recorded only once. This record belongs to a study of blood T cell repertoires in COVID-19. The ends were cut back, 4 bases at V and 5 bases at J, with 18 bases in the middle. The CDR3 loop spans 15 amino acids. Germline V gene data show CDR1 as SGDLS and CDR2 as YYNGEE. The repertoire was sequenced with immunoSEQ multiplex PCR; TCRdb's copy has only in-frame clones and lacks some. The table shows some 400,000 clones, with just under 90% occurring only once. Sequenced sample: PBMCs or T cells enriched from blood (not recorded which). This TCR was recovered from a woman in her twenties or thirties who had recovered from COVID-19. J is TRBJ2-5 and V is TRBV9, with unresolved D. CDR3 region: CASSRTKTLTETQYF. In DNA, the CDR3 is TGTGCCAGCAGCAGAACTAAAACCCTAACGGAGACCCAGTACTTC.